This T cell receptor beta chain derives from a study of radiotherapy plus CTLA-4 blockade in lung cancer. Whole-study context: Disease control was achieved by 31% of patients, and objective responses by around 17%.

Looked up from germline, CDR1 is SGHAT and CDR2 is FQNNGV. The V gene lost 3 bases and the J gene lost 3 bases, with 11 bases spanning the gap. The CDR3 is made up of 14 amino acids. Those patients who had chemo-refractory metastatic non-small-cell lung cancer were given focal radiation along with CTLA-4 blockade through ipilimumab. Here immunoSEQ multiplex PCR was the method, and the copy in TCRdb shows in-frame clones only, minus some. The table has tens of thousands of clones, 70% to 80% seen once. The TCR sequence derives from a human donor with non-small cell lung cancer whose response to radiotherapy plus ipilimumab could not be evaluated. Some clones in this sample may be carry-over from other donors' samples. The chain uses TRBV11-2 and TRBJ1-2, with TRBD1 as a possible D gene (5 bases). The source material was peripheral blood, sampled from a patient treated with radiotherapy plus ipilimumab. For the CDR3, the DNA is TGTGCCAGCAGCTTCGGGGGTATAGACTATGGCTACACCTTC. The encoded protein is CASSFGGIDYGYTF.